The present T cell receptor (beta chain) was sequenced within a study of T cell changes during pregnancy in multiple sclerosis. This clone was counted at least ten times. The table came from immunoSEQ multiplex PCR; TCRdb's copy has only in-frame clones and leaves some out. The sample has about 38,000 clones; about 91% are singletons. V was clipped by 4 bases and J by 7 bases, with 16 bases between them. Germline V CDR1 and CDR2: GTSNPN, SVGIG (reference sequence). The CDR3 runs to 14 residues. J is TRBJ1-4 and V is TRBV30; D might be TRBD1 (6 bases). The receptor's source is a female donor with multiple sclerosis, enrolled in a pregnancy study. The sample consisted of CD8+ T cells from peripheral blood mononuclear cells, taken after pregnancy. CDR3 in DNA: TGTGCCTGGAAAGAACAGGGTCCGGTTGAAAAACTGTTTTTT. This translates into CAWKEQGPVEKLFF.